A selection of T cell receptor beta chains follows, all from one sample in a study of neurological immune-mediated disorders. TCRdb re-analysed the 5' RACE reads in MiXCR, keeping a single row per CDR3 protein. The table shows tens of thousands of distinct CDR3 sequences, with approximately 16% occurring only once. The sequenced sample consisted of CD4+ T cells from blood. These receptors came from a female donor with HTLV-1-associated myelopathy (HAM/TSP). CDR3s include the opening cysteine and the closing phenylalanine or tryptophan. The D gene is left open where the match is weak. Size is stated for part of the rows, as once, few or many counts, or as a class when the clone is expanded.

d_gene	abundance	v_gene	j_gene	CDR3aa	CDR3nt
.	many	TRBV10-2	TRBJ2-3	CASGLSTDTQYF	TGCGCCAGCGGCTTAAGCACAGATACGCAGTATTTT
TRBD1	many	TRBV29-1	TRBJ1-2	CSADRDRSGYTF	TGCAGCGCCGACAGGGACAGAAGTGGCTACACCTTC
.	many	TRBV7-2	TRBJ1-6	CASSLTGRPHNSPLHF	TGTGCCAGCAGCTTAACCGGAAGGCCCCATAATTCACCCCTCCACTTT
TRBD1	many	TRBV19	TRBJ2-7	CASSIRTGEQYF	TGTGCCAGTAGTATCCGGACAGGGGAGCAGTACTTC
TRBD1	many	TRBV10-3	TRBJ2-7	CAISAGQGSYYEQYF	TGTGCCATCAGTGCGGGACAGGGAAGTTACTACGAGCAGTACTTC
.	many	TRBV20-1	TRBJ2-3	CSARDHGRADTQYF	TGCAGTGCTAGAGATCACGGGAGAGCAGATACGCAGTATTTT
TRBD1	many	TRBV12-3/TRBV12-4	TRBJ1-2	CASSTDRAKNGYTF	TGTGCCAGCAGCACGGACAGGGCAAAGAATGGCTACACCTTC
.	.	TRBV7-8	TRBJ2-7	CASSLQWKVTYEQYF	TGTGCCAGCAGCTTACAATGGAAGGTAACCTACGAGCAGTACTTC
TRBD2	many	TRBV25-1	TRBJ2-1	CASSNPGLPFDEQFF	TGTGCCAGCAGTAACCCGGGACTACCGTTTGATGAGCAGTTCTTC
.	.	TRBV3-1	TRBJ1-2	CASSQGGRFGYTF	TGTGCCAGCAGCCAGGGCGGGAGATTTGGATACACCTTC
TRBD1	many	TRBV6-6	TRBJ1-3	CASRAGGFGNTIYF	TGTGCCAGCAGAGCAGGGGGCTTTGGAAACACCATATATTTT
.	.	TRBV20-1	TRBJ1-2	CSAPLGNYGYNF	TGCAGTGCCCCACTAGGAAACTATGGCTACAACTTC
TRBD2	many	TRBV7-2	TRBJ2-2	CASSRAGGGAPGELFF	TGTGCCAGCAGCCGTGCTGGCGGGGGGGCCCCCGGGGAGCTGTTTTTT
.	many	TRBV6-5	TRBJ1-5	CASSYSSGNNQPQHF	TGTGCCAGCAGTTACTCTTCAGGTAACAATCAGCCCCAGCATTTT
.	many	TRBV20-1	TRBJ2-3	CSARRGLSPDTQYF	TGCAGTGCTAGGCGGGGCCTCAGTCCGGATACGCAGTATTTT
.	many	TRBV7-8	TRBJ1-1	CASSLVTHMNTEAFF	TGTGCCAGCAGCTTGGTCACGCACATGAACACTGAAGCTTTCTTT
.	many	TRBV11-2	TRBJ1-1	CASSLASMNTEAFF	TGTGCCAGCAGCTTAGCTTCTATGAACACTGAAGCTTTCTTT
.	many	TRBV7-2	TRBJ1-5	CASSLGARQPQHF	TGTGCCAGCAGCTTGGGGGCCCGGCAGCCCCAGCATTTT
.	.	TRBV29-1	TRBJ2-3	CSVEDASLARGVGTQYF	TGCAGCGTTGAAGATGCTAGCCTAGCTAGGGGCGTAGGGACGCAGTATTTT
.	.	TRBV5-1	TRBJ2-5	CASSLEVGVETQHF	TGCGCCAGCAGCTTGGAGGTAGGGGTGGAGACCCAGCACTTC
.	few	TRBV7-8	TRBJ2-7	CASSLVSGSWEQYF	TGTGCCAGCAGCTTAGTCTCAGGGTCCTGGGAGCAGTACTTC
.	many	TRBV6-5	TRBJ2-5	CASRDSGSRETQYF	TGTGCCAGCAGGGACAGCGGTTCAAGGGAGACCCAGTACTTC